The clone carrying this T cell receptor beta chain was observed once. The data belong to a study of cytomegalovirus exposure and HLA in healthy donors. V was clipped by 0 bases and J by 1 base; unmatched bases: 13. Germline V gives CDR1 WNHNN, CDR2 SYGVQD (reference sequence). CDR3 length equals 20 residues. In the PCR, 60 Vbeta and 13 Jbeta primers were used. The table came from immunoSEQ multiplex PCR; TCRdb's copy has only in-frame clones and leaves some out. This sample yields some 190,000 clones, of which 76% are seen a single time; 1.5% to 2% belongs to the top ten. Specimen: PBMCs. The clonotype comes from a man aged 18 to 30 in good health and CMV-seronegative. The V gene is TRBV10-1, the J gene TRBJ2-3, with 10 bases aligning to TRBD2. CDR3 DNA sequence: TGCGCCAGCAGTGAGTCGGTAGGACTAGCGGTTGGACGGGGCACAGATACGCAGTATTTT. Its protein product is CASSESVGLAVGRGTDTQYF.